A single sample is the source of the 8 T cell receptor beta chains below, sequenced in a study of blood T cell repertoires in COVID-19 (TCRdb year 2020). Library method: the immunoSEQ multiplex PCR assay. TCRdb provides this immuneACCESS table in a form limited to in-frame rearrangements. Some clones are lacking; in checked studies, under half of them reflect an unresolved V gene, and why the rest are absent is not known. This sample comprises 150,000 or so clones, 90% of them detected only once. In total, the top ten clones hold roughly 19% of the sample. The sequenced sample consisted of peripheral blood. These TCRs come from a man in his sixties with active or convalescent COVID-19.

This chain joins TRBV5-8 and TRBJ2-7; D may be TRBD1 (6 bases). Germline CDR1 is SGHTS and CDR2 is YDEGEE. Trimming stripped 6 bases from V and 7 bases from J, with 17 bases between. There are 13 residues in the CDR3. CDR3 loop: CASNFVGAREQYF. The DNA of the CDR3 is TGTGCCAGCAACTTCGTGGGGGCGCGAGAGCAGTACTTC.

The chain joins TRBV9 to TRBJ2-5; 8 positions agree with TRBD2. Germline V gene data show CDR1 as SGDLS and CDR2 as YYNGEE. CDR3 length equals 16 residues. Trimming cost V 1 base and J 1 base; bases outside gene matches: 6. The CDR3 is CASSVSPGGAQETQYF. As DNA, the CDR3 is TGTGCCAGCAGCGTAAGTCCGGGGGGGGCCCAAGAGACCCAGTACTTC.

The chain uses TRBV20-1 and TRBJ1-1; tentative D call: TRBD1 (5 bases). This CDR3 spans 10 amino acids. Per germline, CDR1 DFQATT and CDR2 SNEGSKA (reference sequence). V lost 4 bases to trimming and J lost 9 bases, with 9 bases between them. The CDR3 nucleotides read TGCAGTGCTACCGGGACTAAAGCTTTCTTT. It is translated as CSATGTKAFF.

This clone was seen once. V and J are TRBV18 and TRBJ2-5; 9 bases are shared with TRBD1. The CDR3 length is 14 residues. Germline CDR1 is KGHSH and CDR2 is LQKENI. With V trimmed by 4 bases and J by 5 bases, 5 bases remained unmatched. CDR3 nucleotides: TGTGCCAGCTCACTACAGGGGGCCTGGGAGACCCAGTACTTC. Translated: CASSLQGAWETQYF. The full variable domain, rest sourced from reference TRBV18 and TRBJ2-5, is NAGVMQNPRHLVRRRGQEARLRCSPMKGHSHVYWYRQLPEEGLKFMVYLQKENIIDESGMPKERFSAEFPKEGPSILRIQQVVRGDSAAYFCASSLQGAWETQYFGPGTRLLVL.

The chain combines TRBV5-1 with TRBJ1-4; 9 positions match TRBD1. Unmatched junction bases numbered 3, after V lost 0 bases and J lost 6 bases. The V gene's germline CDR1 is SGHRS and CDR2 YFSETQ. CDR3 length: 15 residues. For the CDR3, the DNA is TGCGCCAGCAGCTTGGAGGGGGACAGGGATGAAAAACTGTTTTTT. It is translated as CASSLEGDRDEKLFF. Combining the CDR3 with reference TRBV5-1 and TRBJ1-4 gives the whole variable domain KAGVTQTPRYLIKTRGQQVTLSCSPISGHRSVSWYQQTPGQGLQFLFEYFSETQRNKGNFPGRFSGRQFSNSRSEMNVSTLELGDSALYLCASSLEGDRDEKLFFGSGTQLSVL.

V is TRBV7-2 and J is TRBJ2-3, with 7 bases aligning to TRBD1. Germline V gene data show CDR1 as SGHTA and CDR2 as FQGNSA. This CDR3 is 14 amino acids long. J was trimmed by 3 bases and V by 1 base; bases with no gene match: 1. For the CDR3, the DNA is TGTGCCAGCAGCTTAGGACAGGGAACAGATACGCAGTATTTT. Translating it yields CASSLGQGTDTQYF. The full variable domain, with the rest looked up from reference TRBV7-2 and TRBJ2-3, is GAGVSQSPSNKVTEKGKDVELRCDPISGHTALYWYRQSLGQGLEFLIYFQGNSAPDKSGLPSDRFSAERTGGSVSTLTIQRTQQEDSAVYLCASSLGQGTDTQYFGPGTRLTVL.

V is TRBV10-3 and J is TRBJ1-5, with D perhaps TRBD1 (6 bases). Germline V gene lookup returns CDR1 ENHRY and CDR2 SYGVKD. The V end was cut by 6 bases, the J end by 0 bases, with 12 bases between. The CDR3 contains 15 residues. The DNA for the CDR3 is TGTGCCATCAGGGCAGGGGAGGGTAGCAATCAGCCCCAGCATTTT. This gives the protein CAIRAGEGSNQPQHF.

CDR3 sequence reads: CASRVAGLLLNEQFF. The DNA of the CDR3 is TGTGCCAGCAGAGTAGCGGGTCTGCTTTTGAATGAGCAGTTCTTC. The rearrangement uses TRBV7-2 and TRBJ2-1, with 7 bases aligning to TRBD2. The germline gives CDR1 SGHTA, CDR2 FQGNSA. CDR3 size: 15 residues. V shed 6 bases, J shed 7 bases, and the junction held 12 bases outside the gene matches.